Described below is a single T cell receptor (beta chain) sequence and its context. Which antigen it targets is not known. Per-nucleotide qualities are absent, and no much larger clonotype sits a single base away. TCRbeta CDR3 regions were amplified from genomic DNA by means of the immunoSEQ Assay, a bias-controlled multiplex PCR. Under the source paper's analysis protocol: Within the assay, amplification of reference gene primers was used to estimate how many nucleated cells each sample contained. To quantify the absolute abundance of each unique TCRbeta CDR3 rearrangement, sequence reads were collapsed and filtered. Productive Simpson clonality was computed per sample as the square root of Simpson's diversity index over productive rearrangements. TCRdb's version of the immuneACCESS table is confined to in-frame rearrangements and falls short of the full clone set. An unresolved V gene accounts for under half of the shortfall where checked; the remainder is of unknown origin. Clone size and the V and J calls come from that table; the DNA yielded D and trimming. In this sample the table shows approximately 150,000 clones, around 90% of which occur a single time. Jointly, the top ten make up about 1.6% of the sample.

Reading the germline V gene gives CDR1 SGDLS and CDR2 YYNGEE. The CDR3 sequence holds 14 residues, the cysteine and phenylalanine included. The retained sequence is limited to the CDR3, 42 bases, with the frame set at the first base. Cut back by 4 bases and 8 bases, the V and J ends lie 18 bases apart. Each collaborating institution followed its own protocols to collect whole blood in K2EDTA tubes. Collaborator samples were shipped for TCRbeta analysis as frozen whole blood, isolated PBMCs, or DNA extracted from either sample type. The entry originates in a study of blood T cell repertoires in COVID-19 (dated by TCRdb to 2020 to 2021). Context from the whole study: Samples from collaborators originated in the United States, Italy and Spain and spanned both the acute and convalescent phases of COVID-19. The material from the prospective study consisted of cDNA or gDNA derived from T cells, B-cell-depleted T cells, or PBMCs. Deeply sampled blood TCRbeta repertoires from subjects exposed to, actively infected with, or recovered from COVID-19 were included in the dataset. The repertoires were made available in a free public database intended to serve as a resource for research on the immune response to SARS-CoV-2. The samples were drawn from two sources: the first 160 participants of the ongoing ImmuneRACE study, and 1,000 to 1,500 subjects contributed by 6 global collaborators. A de-identified subject ID, COVID-19 status, age in years and sex were almost always included in the sample metadata. HLA class I and class II types, where available, came from metadata supplied by the sample provider rather than from assay-based typing.

Overall study outcomes, separate from this receptor: How much clinical and demographic metadata was included differed by source and by participant, and the metadata was provided uncurated.

The TCR was taken from a human donor in a cohort sampled during active COVID-19. The chain is encoded by TRBV9 joined to TRBJ1-1; a tentative D match to TRBD1 spans 6 bases. The specimen was peripheral blood. CDR3 region: CASSLGQRDSEAFF. DNA sequence: TGTGCCAGCAGCTTAGGACAGCGGGACTCCGAAGCTTTCTTT. The full variable domain, with segments outside the CDR3 supplied by the reference TRBV9 and TRBJ1-1 proteins, appears as DSGVTQTPKHLITATGQRVTLRCSPRSGDLSVYWYQQSLDQGLQFLIQYYNGEERAKGNILERFSAQQFPDLHSELNLSSLELGDSALYFCASSLGQRDSEAFFGQGTRLTVV.